The T cell receptor beta chain described here comes from a study of human T cells and chemical hapten exposure. General observations from the study: With alopecia, donors may have immune responses unlike healthy people's.

This clonotype was seen at least ten times. The antigen is undetermined. Each CDR3 protein is one row after TCRdb ran MiXCR on the RACE reads. The sample consists of 38,000 or so distinct CDR3 sequences, roughly 7.6% of them appearing once. The time point here: pre-sensitization, week 0. Treatment given: therapeutic diphenylcyclopropenone sensitization with weekly scalp DPC. Only after blood had been drawn was each patch test applied. Sequencing was performed on whole blood, taken in connection with sensitization to the hapten diphenylcyclopropenone (DPC). The source of this sequence is a woman aged 50 to 65 with alopecia areata. Some clones in this sample may be carry-over from other donors' samples.

CDR3 DNA: TGTGCCAGTTACTCCTCTCCGGGACTAGGGTACGAGCAGTACTTC. This gives the protein CASYSSPGLGYEQYF. This sequence joins TRBV18 and TRBJ2-7, with 8 nucleotides matching TRBD2. This CDR3 spans 15 amino acids. V was clipped by 9 bases and J by 4 bases; unmatched bases: 14. The V gene's germline CDR1 is KGHSH and CDR2 LQKENI.